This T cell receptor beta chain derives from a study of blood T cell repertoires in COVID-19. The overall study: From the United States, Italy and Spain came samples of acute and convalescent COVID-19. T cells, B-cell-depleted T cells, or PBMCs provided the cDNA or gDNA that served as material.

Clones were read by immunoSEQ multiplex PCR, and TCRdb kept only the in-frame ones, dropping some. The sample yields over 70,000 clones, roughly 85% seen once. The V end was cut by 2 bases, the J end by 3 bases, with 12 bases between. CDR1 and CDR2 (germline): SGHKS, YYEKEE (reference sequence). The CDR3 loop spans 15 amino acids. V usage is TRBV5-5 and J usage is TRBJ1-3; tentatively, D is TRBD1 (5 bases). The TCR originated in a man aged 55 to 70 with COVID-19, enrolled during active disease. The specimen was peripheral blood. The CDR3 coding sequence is TGTGCCAGCAGCTTCGATTCAGGGTATGGAAACACCATATATTTT. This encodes CASSFDSGYGNTIYF.